This is a list of T cell receptor beta chains from one sample in a study of CD8 T cell repertoires and HIV-1 epitope variants. TCRdb's copy holds only in-frame clones and misses some; the assay was immunoSEQ multiplex PCR. The sample yields roughly 4,600 clones, roughly 70% seen once. No antigens are known for them. Specimen: cultured CD8+ T cells derived from PBMCs. The source of these receptors is a male donor with HIV. Each CDR3 is given with its conserved first and last residue. Each record gives: clone size, J gene, D gene, V gene, CDR3 DNA, CDR3 protein. The D gene is left open where the match is weak. Clone size is not always given. Where it is, it says once, few, many or a class for expanded clones.

clone_size: .
j_call: TRBJ1-1
d_call: .
v_call: TRBV28
cdr3_nt: TGTGCCAGCAGGACTTTATATGGCAGGCTGAACACTGAAGCTTTCTTT
cdr3_aa: CASRTLYGRLNTEAFF

clone_size: .
j_call: TRBJ2-2
d_call: .
v_call: TRBV19
cdr3_nt: TGTGCCAGCACTCAGGGTTCCGGGGAGCTGTTTTTT
cdr3_aa: CASTQGSGELFF

clone_size: .
j_call: TRBJ2-6
d_call: .
v_call: TRBV29-1
cdr3_nt: TGCAGCGTTGAAAGGCCTCAGGGTCACGGGGCCAACGTCCTGACTTTC
cdr3_aa: CSVERPQGHGANVLTF

clone_size: few
j_call: TRBJ1-2
d_call: .
v_call: TRBV28
cdr3_nt: TGTGCCGTAGGAGGGGGAGGTGGTGGCTACACCTTC
cdr3_aa: CAVGGGGGGYTF

clone_size: .
j_call: TRBJ1-2
d_call: .
v_call: TRBV28
cdr3_nt: TGTGCCAGCAGTTTCGCGGCAGCAAACTATGGCTACACCTTC
cdr3_aa: CASSFAAANYGYTF

clone_size: .
j_call: TRBJ1-2
d_call: TRBD1
v_call: TRBV5-1
cdr3_nt: TGCGCCAGCAGCGGGACAGGGGGTGGCTACACCTTC
cdr3_aa: CASSGTGGGYTF

clone_size: .
j_call: TRBJ2-1
d_call: .
v_call: TRBV23-1
cdr3_nt: TGCGCCAGCAGTCAACCCCAGCAGTTCTTC
cdr3_aa: CASSQPQQFF

clone_size: once
j_call: TRBJ1-1
d_call: .
v_call: TRBV19
cdr3_nt: TGTGCCACCGGAAGTCCAGGGAGGGTCACTGAAGCTTTCTTT
cdr3_aa: CATGSPGRVTEAFF

clone_size: .
j_call: TRBJ2-7
d_call: .
v_call: TRBV10-3
cdr3_nt: TGTGCCATCAGGAGGGGGAACTACGAGCAGTACTTC
cdr3_aa: CAIRRGNYEQYF

clone_size: .
j_call: TRBJ2-1
d_call: .
v_call: TRBV18
cdr3_nt: TGTGCCAGCTCACCTCCGGACGGGACACCGGGAGTGCAGTTCTTC
cdr3_aa: CASSPPDGTPGVQFF

clone_size: .
j_call: TRBJ1-2
d_call: TRBD1
v_call: TRBV11-2
cdr3_nt: TGTGCCAGCAGCTTCGGACAGGGGGATGTATATGGCTACACCTTC
cdr3_aa: CASSFGQGDVYGYTF

clone_size: .
j_call: TRBJ2-7
d_call: .
v_call: TRBV27
cdr3_nt: TGTGCCAGCAGTCCCCCCGAGAAGGCCTCCTACGAGCAGTACTTC
cdr3_aa: CASSPPEKASYEQYF

clone_size: few
j_call: TRBJ2-7
d_call: .
v_call: TRBV28
cdr3_nt: TGTGCCAGCAGTCTATTAGCGGATTTGAGCTCCTACGAGCAGTACTTC
cdr3_aa: CASSLLADLSSYEQYF

clone_size: once
j_call: TRBJ2-7
d_call: .
v_call: TRBV7-8
cdr3_nt: TGTGCCAGCAGCTTAATCGGTAGGGAGCAGTACTTC
cdr3_aa: CASSLIGREQYF

clone_size: .
j_call: TRBJ2-5
d_call: .
v_call: TRBV5-6
cdr3_nt: TGTGCCAGCAGCTTGATGGGGGGGCAGGGCCAGTACTTC
cdr3_aa: CASSLMGGQGQYF

clone_size: .
j_call: TRBJ2-7
d_call: TRBD1
v_call: TRBV11-2
cdr3_nt: TGTGCCAGCAGCTTGGGCCAGGGGGTAGCCGAGCAGTACTTC
cdr3_aa: CASSLGQGVAEQYF

clone_size: once
j_call: TRBJ2-2
d_call: TRBD2
v_call: TRBV6-1
cdr3_nt: TGTGCCAGCAGCGGACTAGCGGGAGCCGGGGAGCTGTTTTTT
cdr3_aa: CASSGLAGAGELFF

clone_size: .
j_call: TRBJ2-3
d_call: TRBD2
v_call: TRBV11-2
cdr3_nt: TGTGCCAGCAGCTCCCCCATAGCGGGAGGGTCCACAGATACGCAGTATTTT
cdr3_aa: CASSSPIAGGSTDTQYF

clone_size: .
j_call: TRBJ2-3
d_call: .
v_call: TRBV11-1
cdr3_nt: TGTGCCAGCAGCTTATCTGATACGCAGTATTTT
cdr3_aa: CASSLSDTQYF

clone_size: .
j_call: TRBJ2-5
d_call: .
v_call: TRBV2
cdr3_nt: TGTGCCAGCAGCTCCGCCGGGATAGATCAAGAGACCCAGTACTTC
cdr3_aa: CASSSAGIDQETQYF

clone_size: .
j_call: TRBJ2-7
d_call: .
v_call: TRBV4-1
cdr3_nt: TGCGCCAGCAGCCAAGAATCGGCAGCTTACGAGCAGTACTTC
cdr3_aa: CASSQESAAYEQYF

clone_size: .
j_call: TRBJ1-4
d_call: .
v_call: TRBV15
cdr3_nt: TGTGCCACCAGTACCGTTAATGAAAAACTGTTTTTT
cdr3_aa: CATSTVNEKLFF

clone_size: .
j_call: TRBJ2-5
d_call: .
v_call: TRBV5-6
cdr3_nt: TGTGCCAGCAGCTTGGCAGGGGGGTACCAAGAGACCCAGTACTTC
cdr3_aa: CASSLAGGYQETQYF

clone_size: .
j_call: TRBJ2-5
d_call: .
v_call: TRBV18
cdr3_nt: TGTGCCAGCTCACCACTACTAGGGCAGTCGGGGGAGACCCAGTACTTC
cdr3_aa: CASSPLLGQSGETQYF

clone_size: few
j_call: TRBJ2-7
d_call: .
v_call: TRBV27
cdr3_nt: TGTGCCAGCAGTTTATTGGCAGGGTCCTCCTACGAGCAGTACTTC
cdr3_aa: CASSLLAGSSYEQYF

clone_size: once
j_call: TRBJ2-7
d_call: TRBD1
v_call: TRBV15
cdr3_nt: TGTGCCACCAGCAGAGCTACAGGGGCCGAGCAGTACTTC
cdr3_aa: CATSRATGAEQYF

clone_size: .
j_call: TRBJ2-2
d_call: .
v_call: TRBV13
cdr3_nt: TGTGCCAGCAGCTTAGAGGAGAACACCGGGGAGCTGTTTTTT
cdr3_aa: CASSLEENTGELFF

clone_size: .
j_call: TRBJ2-7
d_call: .
v_call: TRBV9
cdr3_nt: TGTGCCAGCAGCGAAGACAGCTCCTACGAGCAGTACTTC
cdr3_aa: CASSEDSSYEQYF

clone_size: .
j_call: TRBJ2-2
d_call: .
v_call: TRBV13
cdr3_nt: TGTGCCAGCAGCTTAGGCCGGGTCGGGGGCACCGGGGAGCTGTTTTTT
cdr3_aa: CASSLGRVGGTGELFF